The 2 T cell receptor beta chains listed next were all sequenced from one sample in a study of control samples from healthy donors and cancer patients. Libraries were prepared by immunoSEQ multiplex PCR; TCRdb keeps only in-frame clonotypes and omits some of them. The sample lists over 100,000 clones; around 89% were seen once. Sequencing input: blood. Receptors originate from a middle-aged man in good health.

The V call is TRBV30, the J call TRBJ1-6; no clear D gene. This CDR3 contains 16 residues. V was pared by 0 bases and J by 2 bases, with 11 bases between. The germline V gene encodes CDR1 GTSNPN and CDR2 SVGIG (reference sequence). The CDR3 reads CAWSVGGLTYNSPLHF. CDR3 DNA sequence: TGTGCCTGGAGTGTAGGTGGGTTAACCTATAATTCACCCCTCCACTTT.

For the CDR3, the DNA is TGCGCCAGCAGCTTGGACTACCCGTTGCAGCCCCAGCATTTT. Its translation: CASSLDYPLQPQHF. The rearrangement uses TRBV5-1 and TRBJ1-5; D is unresolved. Looked up from germline, CDR1 is SGHRS and CDR2 is YFSETQ. V lost 0 bases and J lost 7, with 11 bases in between. This CDR3 has 14 amino acids. Looking up the rest from reference TRBV5-1 and TRBJ1-5 gives the full variable domain: KAGVTQTPRYLIKTRGQQVTLSCSPISGHRSVSWYQQTPGQGLQFLFEYFSETQRNKGNFPGRFSGRQFSNSRSEMNVSTLELGDSALYLCASSLDYPLQPQHFGDGTRLSIL.